The 25 T cell receptor beta chains below come from one sample, sequenced in a study of PD-L1 blockade in urothelial cancer. The protocol was immunoSEQ multiplex PCR, while the TCRdb copy is restricted to in-frame clones and leaves out a portion. The sample includes tens of thousands of clones, approximately 87% of them seen just once. Time point: pretreatment peripheral blood. The sample was PBMCs, taken around atezolizumab (anti-PD-L1) treatment. These receptors were taken from a man in his 70s with urothelial cancer.

V is TRBV15 and J is TRBJ1-5; D not resolved. CDR1 is LNHNV and CDR2 is YYDKDF in the germline V gene (reference sequence). V was clipped by 0 bases and J by 6 bases, with 3 bases between them. This CDR3 contains 12 residues. The CDR3 loop is CATSRDIQPQHF. CDR3 nucleotides: TGTGCCACCAGCAGAGATATTCAGCCCCAGCATTTT.

V is TRBV7-2 and J is TRBJ1-5; 8 bases fit TRBD1. This CDR3 is built from 16 residues. Germline V CDR1 and CDR2: SGHTA, FQGNSA. V was pared by 1 base and J by 4 bases, with 6 bases of the junction left unmatched. CDR3 amino acids: CASSLGAGGLNQPQHF. CDR3 DNA sequence: TGTGCCAGCAGCTTAGGGGCAGGGGGCTTAAATCAGCCCCAGCATTTT. Combining the CDR3 with reference TRBV7-2 and TRBJ1-5 gives the whole variable domain GAGVSQSPSNKVTEKGKDVELRCDPISGHTALYWYRQSLGQGLEFLIYFQGNSAPDKSGLPSDRFSAERTGGSVSTLTIQRTQQEDSAVYLCASSLGAGGLNQPQHFGDGTRLSIL.

This clone was observed once. This sequence joins TRBV5-1 and TRBJ2-5, with 7 bases lining up with TRBD1. The germline V gene has CDR1 SGHRS and CDR2 YFSETQ. V trimming: 4 bases; J trimming: 5 bases; junction bases outside the gene matches: 5. This CDR3 comprises 13 residues. CDR3 loop: CASSIGQAETQYF. CDR3 DNA: TGCGCCAGCAGCATCGGACAGGCGGAGACCCAGTACTTC.

The J gene is TRBJ1-3, the V gene TRBV19; D is uncertain. Germline CDR1 and CDR2: LNHDA and SQIVND (reference sequence). Trimming took 6 bases from V and 0 from J, leaving 9 bases between them. The CDR3 consists of 14 residues. CDR3 region: CASRNTYSGNTIYF. For the CDR3, the DNA is TGTGCCAGTAGGAACACGTACTCTGGAAACACCATATATTTT.

This clone was seen more than once but under ten times. V is TRBV15 and J is TRBJ2-6, with TRBD2 matching 7 bases. The CDR3 length is 16 residues. The ends lost 5 bases at V and 1 base at J; junction bases unmatched: 5. Germline CDR1 reads LNHNV; CDR2 reads YYDKDF (reference sequence). CDR3 in DNA: TGTGCCACCAGCTCCCAGCGGGGATCTGGGGCCAACGTCCTGACTTTC. Translated: CATSSQRGSGANVLTF. Complete variable domain (other parts from reference TRBV15 and TRBJ2-6): DAMVIQNPRYQVTQFGKPVTLSCSQTLNHNVMYWYQQKSSQAPKLLFHYYDKDFNNEADTPDNFQSRRPNTSFCFLDIRSPGLGDTAMYLCATSSQRGSGANVLTFGAGSRLTVL.

The chain uses TRBV7-6 and TRBJ1-1; no clear D. The CDR3 runs 12 residues. Germline-derived CDR1 and CDR2 are SGHVS and FNYEAQ. V lost 4 bases and J lost 5, with 8 bases in between. The CDR3 loop is CASSSRVTEAFF. CDR3 DNA: TGTGCCAGCAGCTCCCGAGTTACTGAAGCTTTCTTT.

The chain recombines TRBV7-9 with TRBJ2-5, with 7 bases fitting TRBD1. CDR1 is SEHNR and CDR2 is FQNEAQ in the germline V gene (reference sequence). The CDR3 loop spans 14 amino acids. After removal of 5 bases from V and 2 bases from J, the junction contained 5 bases not matched to a gene. CDR3 loop: CASSKTGRQETQYF. The CDR3 DNA is TGTGCCAGCAGCAAGACAGGGCGACAAGAGACCCAGTACTTC.

This clone was recorded once. The chain combines TRBV14 with TRBJ2-2, with TRBD2 matching over 7 bases. The CDR3 consists of 16 residues. The V and J ends lost 2 bases and 2 bases, in that order; junction bases with no gene match: 5. Per germline, CDR1 SGHDN and CDR2 FVKESK. The CDR3 nucleotides are TGTGCCAGCAGCCAAAGGGGCGGGAGTAACACCGGGGAGCTGTTTTTT. Its protein product is CASSQRGGSNTGELFF.

This chain connects TRBV4-2 to TRBJ1-2; possible D gene TRBD1, 6 bases. CDR3 length equals 16 residues. CDR1 and CDR2 (germline): LGHNA, YNFKEQ. Trimming took 0 bases from V and 3 from J, leaving 14 bases between them. The CDR3 loop reads CASSQDPRGRDYGYTF. The CDR3 nucleotides are TGTGCCAGCAGCCAAGACCCGAGGGGGAGGGACTATGGCTACACCTTC.

The J gene is TRBJ2-5, the V gene TRBV27; no reliable D call. There are 12 residues in the CDR3. The germline V and J ends were trimmed by 5 bases and 5 bases, with 9 bases remaining between them. Germline V gives CDR1 MNHEY, CDR2 SMNVEV (reference sequence). CDR3 bases: TGTGCCAGCAGTCCGCCCGGGGAGACCCAGTACTTC. It codes for CASSPPGETQYF.

V gene TRBV6-6 combines with J gene TRBJ2-1; 11 bases align to TRBD2. The CDR3 spans 15 residues. V lost 6 bases to trimming and J lost 8 bases; unmatched junction nucleotides: 9. Germline V gene lookup returns CDR1 MNHNY and CDR2 SVGAGI (reference sequence). CDR3 in amino acids: CASRTLAGDSDEQFF. CDR3 nucleotide sequence: TGTGCCAGCAGGACACTAGCGGGAGACTCGGATGAGCAGTTCTTC.

The chain is built from TRBV10-2 and TRBJ2-7, with TRBD1 matching over 7 bases. CDR3 length: 13 residues. V gave up 5 bases and J gave up 2 bases; unmatched junction bases: 3. CDR1 WSHSY and CDR2 SAAADI come from the germline V gene. CDR3 nucleotide sequence: TGCGCCAGCAGTTCGACAGGGACCTACGAGCAGTACTTC. The encoded protein is CASSSTGTYEQYF.

This sequence joins TRBV29-1 and TRBJ1-2, with TRBD1 matching over 7 bases. This CDR3 has 17 residues. Germline CDR1 reads SQVTM; CDR2 reads ANQGSEA. J gave up 1 base and V 4 bases, and 15 bases lay outside the gene matches. The CDR3 loop is CSVGKGRGAGGNYGYTF. Written as DNA, the CDR3 is TGCAGCGTTGGGAAGGGCAGAGGGGCAGGGGGTAACTATGGCTACACCTTC.

The chain carries TRBV7-8 and TRBJ1-1; TRBD1 matches 11 bases. V gave up 4 bases and J gave up 5 bases; unmatched junction bases: 12. The CDR3 covers 17 residues. Per the germline V gene, CDR1 is SGHVS and CDR2 is FQNEAQ. CDR3 in DNA: TGTGCCAGCAGCTCCTATGCCGGGACAGGGGGTGGGACTGAAGCTTTCTTT. Amino acid sequence: CASSSYAGTGGGTEAFF.

The chain employs TRBV6-1 and TRBJ2-3; the match to TRBD1 covers 8 bases. This CDR3 has 14 amino acids. Trimming at V came to 6 bases and at J to 2 bases, leaving 4 bases not matched to a gene. The germline CDR1 and CDR2 sequences are MNHNS and SASEGT. The CDR3 nucleotides read TGTGCCAGCAGACGACAGGGGACCACAGATACGCAGTATTTT. Translating gives CASRRQGTTDTQYF.

The chain is built from TRBV10-3 and TRBJ2-7, with 9 positions matching TRBD1. V was pared by 2 bases and J by 1 base, with 6 bases of the junction left unmatched. The CDR3 is 16 residues long. Germline V gives CDR1 ENHRY, CDR2 SYGVKD. CDR3 region: CAISEGRTGVSYEQYF. CDR3 bases: TGTGCCATCAGTGAGGGTCGGACAGGGGTTTCCTACGAGCAGTACTTC.

This clone was seen a handful of times. The CDR3 coding sequence is TGTGCCAGCAGCAGGGGGATGAGTGGCTACACCTTC. Translation gives CASSRGMSGYTF. This chain uses TRBV2 with TRBJ1-2, with 7 bases aligning to TRBD1. Germline loops: CDR1 SNHLY, CDR2 FYNNEI. The CDR3 sequence is 12 residues long. V dropped 6 bases and J dropped 7; count of bases not matched to a gene: 5.

The CDR3 sequence: CASSQALRQNTEAFF. DNA of the CDR3: TGCGCCAGCAGCCAAGCCCTCAGGCAGAACACTGAAGCTTTCTTT. The J gene is TRBJ1-1, the V gene TRBV4-1; D gene ambiguous. The germline V and J ends were trimmed by 1 base and 1 base, with 10 bases remaining between them. Per the germline V gene, CDR1 is MGHRA and CDR2 is YSYEKL. The CDR3 spans 15 residues.

The chain joins TRBV7-3 to TRBJ1-3; 7 bases match TRBD1. The CDR3 has 15 residues. The germline CDR1 and CDR2 sequences are SGHTA and FQGTGA. The junction had 5 bases not matched to a gene; V was cut back by 5 bases and J by 1 base. The CDR3, as DNA: TGTGCCAGCAGCCGGGACAGCTCTTCTGGAAACACCATATATTTT. It codes for CASSRDSSSGNTIYF.

This clone was seen only once. V and J are TRBV10-3 and TRBJ1-2; D is unclear. V was shortened by 3 bases and J by 0 bases, with 8 bases between the two germline ends. CDR3 length: 14 residues. Germline V gene data show CDR1 as ENHRY and CDR2 as SYGVKD. The CDR3 is CAISDEVSNYGYTF. CDR3 sequence (DNA): TGTGCCATCAGTGATGAGGTTTCTAACTATGGCTACACCTTC.

This chain connects TRBV27 to TRBJ2-7, with 8 positions matching TRBD1. Trimming took 4 bases from V and 0 from J; bases not matched to a gene: 5. The CDR3 sequence is 15 residues long. The germline V gene has CDR1 MNHEY and CDR2 SMNVEV (reference sequence). The CDR3 nucleotides read TGTGCCAGCAGTTACGGACAGGGTATCTCCTACGAGCAGTACTTC. It translates to CASSYGQGISYEQYF.

This clone was picked up a small number of times. The chain carries TRBV30 and TRBJ1-1; 11 nucleotides match TRBD1. This CDR3 contains 16 residues. Germline CDR1 reads GTSNPN; CDR2 reads SVGIG (reference sequence). With 3 bases clipped from V and 3 bases from J, the junction kept 9 bases outside the gene matches. The CDR3 protein is CAWRSKGTGGHTEAFF. The CDR3 DNA reads as TGTGCCTGGAGATCCAAGGGGACAGGGGGTCACACTGAAGCTTTCTTT. Full variable domain (outside the CDR3, taken from reference TRBV30 and TRBJ1-1): SQTIHQWPATLVQPVGSPLSLECTVEGTSNPNLYWYRQAAGRGLQLLFYSVGIGQISSEVPQNLSASRPQDRQFILSSKKLLLSDSGFYLCAWRSKGTGGHTEAFFGQGTRLTVV.

V is TRBV5-1 and J is TRBJ2-7, with D maybe TRBD1 (6 bases). Germline-derived CDR1 and CDR2 are SGHRS and YFSETQ. V dropped 4 bases and J dropped 1 base, with 9 bases sitting between them. The CDR3 runs to 13 residues. CDR3 in amino acids: CASSMGHSYEQYF. The CDR3, as DNA: TGCGCCAGCAGCATGGGACATTCCTACGAGCAGTACTTC.

V gene TRBV9 combines with J gene TRBJ2-1, with 9 positions matching TRBD2. Germline V gene sequence: CDR1 SGDLS, CDR2 YYNGEE. This CDR3 is 15 amino acids long. Unmatched junction bases numbered 0, after V lost 0 bases and J lost 2 bases. CDR3 protein: CASSVVAGAYNEQFF. CDR3 sequence (DNA): TGTGCCAGCAGCGTAGTAGCGGGGGCCTACAATGAGCAGTTCTTC.

The V and J genes are TRBV7-2 and TRBJ2-1; D not certain. CDR3 length: 16 residues. V shed 0 bases and J shed 4 bases, with 13 bases lying between them. The germline CDR1 and CDR2 sequences are SGHTA and FQGNSA. As DNA, the CDR3 is TGTGCCAGCAGCTTAGCAAACTATTCTCCGTACAATGAGCAGTTCTTC. Its protein is CASSLANYSPYNEQFF.